The 4 T cell receptor beta chains below were found in one sample sequenced in a study of blood T cell repertoires in COVID-19. Libraries were prepared by immunoSEQ multiplex PCR; TCRdb keeps only in-frame clonotypes and omits some of them. This sample has some 150,000 clones; about four fifths occur once, and the top ten carry 5.8%. Sequencing was done on a sample of PBMCs or T cells enriched from blood (not recorded which). These receptors all stem from a woman between 45 and 60 years old who had been exposed to COVID-19.

The chain is built from TRBV4-3 and TRBJ2-3; 7 nucleotides align to TRBD1. CDR1 LGHNA and CDR2 YSLEER come from the germline V gene. With V trimmed by 4 bases and J by 0 bases, 4 bases remained unmatched. This CDR3 has 15 amino acids. The CDR3 region is CASSRLQGSTDTQYF. The CDR3, as DNA: TGCGCCAGCAGCCGCCTACAGGGGAGCACAGATACGCAGTATTTT.

The rearrangement links TRBV7-9 to TRBJ2-7; D not resolved. The CDR3 loop spans 11 amino acids. The germline V gene has CDR1 SEHNR and CDR2 FQNEAQ (reference sequence). V was cut by 5 bases and J by 5 bases, with 7 bases left in between. The CDR3 is CASSQKNEQYF. In nucleotides, the CDR3 is TGTGCCAGCAGCCAAAAAAACGAGCAGTACTTC.

The V and J genes are TRBV27 and TRBJ1-2, with D possibly matching TRBD1 (5 bases). The CDR3 spans 16 residues. Germline V lookup: CDR1 MNHEY, CDR2 SMNVEV (reference sequence). Deletions cut 6 bases from V and 0 bases from J, with 17 bases between. CDR3 sequence: CASSPLSPTANYGYTF. DNA for the CDR3: TGTGCCAGCAGCCCCCTTTCCCCGACAGCTAACTATGGCTACACCTTC.

In DNA, the CDR3 is TGTGCCAGCACCAACTTCGGGGGGCTTGGCTACGAGCAGTACTTC. Amino acid sequence: CASTNFGGLGYEQYF. The chain recombines TRBV11-2 with TRBJ2-7; a possible D gene is TRBD2 (7 bases). Germline CDR1 reads SGHAT; CDR2 reads FQNNGV. Trimming cost V 7 bases and J 3 bases, with 19 bases left between them. The CDR3 contains 15 residues.